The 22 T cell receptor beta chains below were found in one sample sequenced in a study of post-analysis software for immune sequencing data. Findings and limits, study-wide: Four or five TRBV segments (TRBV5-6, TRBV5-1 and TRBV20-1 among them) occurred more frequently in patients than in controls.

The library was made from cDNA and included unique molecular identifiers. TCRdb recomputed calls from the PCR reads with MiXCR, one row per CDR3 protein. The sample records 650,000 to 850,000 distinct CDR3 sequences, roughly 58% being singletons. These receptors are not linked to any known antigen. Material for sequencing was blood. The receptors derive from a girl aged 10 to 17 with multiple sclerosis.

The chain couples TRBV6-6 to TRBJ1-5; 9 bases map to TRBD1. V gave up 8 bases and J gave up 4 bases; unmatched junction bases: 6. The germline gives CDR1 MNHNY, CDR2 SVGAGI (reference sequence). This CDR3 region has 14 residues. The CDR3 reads CASQTGGHNQPQHF. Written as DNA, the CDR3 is TGTGCCAGCCAGACAGGGGGTCATAATCAGCCCCAGCATTTT.

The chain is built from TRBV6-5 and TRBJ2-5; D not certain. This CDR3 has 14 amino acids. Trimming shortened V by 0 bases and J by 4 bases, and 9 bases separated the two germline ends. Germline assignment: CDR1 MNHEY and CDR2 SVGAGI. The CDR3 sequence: CASSYSRVVETQYF. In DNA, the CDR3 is TGTGCCAGCAGTTACTCACGAGTGGTAGAGACCCAGTACTTC.

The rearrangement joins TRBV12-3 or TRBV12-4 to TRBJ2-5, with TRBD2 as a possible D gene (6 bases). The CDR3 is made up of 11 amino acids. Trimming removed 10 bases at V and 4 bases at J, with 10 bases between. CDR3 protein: CATLGGETQYF. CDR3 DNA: TGTGCCACCTTGGGAGGAGAGACCCAGTACTTC.

The CDR3 DNA sequence: TGTGCCAGCAGCTTATTCCCCCTGGGAAAGAACACCGGGGAGCTGTTTTTT. Translating it yields CASSLFPLGKNTGELFF. The chain links TRBV11-2 to TRBJ2-2; no clear D. This CDR3 spans 17 amino acids. Germline assignment: CDR1 SGHAT and CDR2 FQNNGV. V shed 2 bases and J shed 1 base, with 14 bases lying between them. Full variable domain (outside the CDR3, taken from reference TRBV11-2 and TRBJ2-2): EAGVAQSPRYKIIEKRQSVAFWCNPISGHATLYWYQQILGQGPKLLIQFQNNGVVDDSQLPKDRFSAERLKGVDSTLKIQPAKLEDSAVYLCASSLFPLGKNTGELFFGEGSRLTVL.

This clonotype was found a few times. The CDR3 coding sequence is TGCGCCAGCAGCGTAGGAAACTCCTACAATGAGCAGTTCTTC. This codes for CASSVGNSYNEQFF. The chain couples TRBV5-1 to TRBJ2-1; D unresolved. The germline V gene encodes CDR1 SGHRS and CDR2 YFSETQ. Between the trimmed V and J ends, which lost 4 bases and 0 bases, there was a span of 8 bases. The CDR3 is 14 amino acids. Together with reference TRBV5-1 and TRBJ2-1, the CDR3 gives the full variable domain: KAGVTQTPRYLIKTRGQQVTLSCSPISGHRSVSWYQQTPGQGLQFLFEYFSETQRNKGNFPGRFSGRQFSNSRSEMNVSTLELGDSALYLCASSVGNSYNEQFFGPGTRLTVL.

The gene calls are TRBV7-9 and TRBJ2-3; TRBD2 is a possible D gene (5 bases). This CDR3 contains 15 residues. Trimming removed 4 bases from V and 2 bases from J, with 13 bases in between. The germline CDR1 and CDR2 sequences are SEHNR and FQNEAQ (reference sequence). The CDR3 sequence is CASSYQRRNTDTQYF. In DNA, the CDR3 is TGTGCCAGCAGCTACCAGCGGAGGAACACAGATACGCAGTATTTT.

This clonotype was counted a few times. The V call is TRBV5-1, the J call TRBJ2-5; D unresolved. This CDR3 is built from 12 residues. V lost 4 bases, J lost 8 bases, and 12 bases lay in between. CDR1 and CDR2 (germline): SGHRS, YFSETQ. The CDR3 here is CASSAEPETQYF. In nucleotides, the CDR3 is TGCGCCAGCAGCGCGGAACCGGAAACCCAGTACTTC.

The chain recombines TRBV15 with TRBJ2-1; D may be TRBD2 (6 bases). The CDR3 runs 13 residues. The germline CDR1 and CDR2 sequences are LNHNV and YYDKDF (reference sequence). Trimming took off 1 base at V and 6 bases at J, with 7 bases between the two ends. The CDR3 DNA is TGTGCCACCAGCAGAGGACTAGTCAATGAGCAGTTCTTC. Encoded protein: CATSRGLVNEQFF.

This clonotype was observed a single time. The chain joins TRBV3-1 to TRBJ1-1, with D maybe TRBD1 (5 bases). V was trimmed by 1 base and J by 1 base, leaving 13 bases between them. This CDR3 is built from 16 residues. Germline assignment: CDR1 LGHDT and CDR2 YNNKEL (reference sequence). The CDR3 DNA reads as TGTGCCAGCAGCCAAGTGTCAGGGAAGGGGAACACTGAAGCTTTCTTT. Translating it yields CASSQVSGKGNTEAFF.

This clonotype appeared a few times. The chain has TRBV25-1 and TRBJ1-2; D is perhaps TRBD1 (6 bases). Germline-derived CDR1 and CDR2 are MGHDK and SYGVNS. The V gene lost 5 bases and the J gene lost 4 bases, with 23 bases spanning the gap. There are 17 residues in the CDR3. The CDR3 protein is CASSTARATGTFYGYTF. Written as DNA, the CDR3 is TGTGCCAGCAGTACGGCGCGGGCGACAGGAACGTTCTATGGCTACACCTTC.

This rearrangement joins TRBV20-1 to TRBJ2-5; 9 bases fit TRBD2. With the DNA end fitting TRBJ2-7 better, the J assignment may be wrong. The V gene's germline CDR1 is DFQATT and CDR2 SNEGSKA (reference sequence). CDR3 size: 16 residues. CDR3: CSASGASGNLLVEQYF. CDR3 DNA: TGCAGTGCTAGTGGCGCTAGCGGGAACCTATTGGTCGAGCAGTACTTC.

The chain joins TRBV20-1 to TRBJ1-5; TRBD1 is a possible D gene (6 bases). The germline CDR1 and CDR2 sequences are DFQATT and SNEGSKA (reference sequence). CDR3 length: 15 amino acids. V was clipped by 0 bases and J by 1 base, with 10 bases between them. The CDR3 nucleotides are TGCAGTGCTAGAGATGTGGGGGGCAGCAATCAGCCCCAGCATTTT. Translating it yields CSARDVGGSNQPQHF.

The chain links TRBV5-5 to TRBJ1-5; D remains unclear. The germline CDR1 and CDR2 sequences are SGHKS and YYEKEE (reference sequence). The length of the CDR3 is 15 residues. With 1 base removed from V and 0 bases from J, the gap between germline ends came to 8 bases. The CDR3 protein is CASSLYPASNQPQHF. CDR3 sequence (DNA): TGTGCCAGCAGCTTGTATCCAGCTAGCAATCAGCCCCAGCATTTT.

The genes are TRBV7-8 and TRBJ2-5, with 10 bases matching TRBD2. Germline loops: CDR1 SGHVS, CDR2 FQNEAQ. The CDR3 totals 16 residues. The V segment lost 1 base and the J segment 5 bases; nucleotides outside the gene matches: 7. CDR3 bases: TGTGCCAGCAGCTTAGAGCGGGAGGGCCGGGGTGAGACCCAGTACTTC. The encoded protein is CASSLEREGRGETQYF. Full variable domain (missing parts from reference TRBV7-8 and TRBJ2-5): GAGVSQSPRYKVAKRGQDVALRCDPISGHVSLFWYQQALGQGPEFLTYFQNEAQLDKSGLPSDRFFAERPEGSVSTLKIQRTQQEDSAVYLCASSLEREGRGETQYFGPGTRLLVL.

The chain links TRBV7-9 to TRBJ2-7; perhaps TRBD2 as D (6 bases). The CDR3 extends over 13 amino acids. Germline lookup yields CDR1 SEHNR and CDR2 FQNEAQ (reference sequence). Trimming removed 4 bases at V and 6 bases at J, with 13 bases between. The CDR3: CASSWQGGREQYF. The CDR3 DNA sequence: TGTGCCAGCAGCTGGCAGGGAGGTCGCGAGCAGTACTTC.

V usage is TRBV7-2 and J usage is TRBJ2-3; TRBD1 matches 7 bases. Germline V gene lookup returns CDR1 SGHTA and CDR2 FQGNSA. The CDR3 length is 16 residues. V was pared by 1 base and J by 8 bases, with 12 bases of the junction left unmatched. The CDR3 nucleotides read TGTGCCAGCAGCTTAGGAGGGGGCCCCCCTGGGGGTACGCAGTATTTT. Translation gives CASSLGGGPPGGTQYF.

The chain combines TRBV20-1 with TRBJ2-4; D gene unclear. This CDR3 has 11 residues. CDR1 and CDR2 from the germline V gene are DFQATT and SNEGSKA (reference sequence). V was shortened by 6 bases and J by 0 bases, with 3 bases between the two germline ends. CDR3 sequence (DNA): TGCAGTGCCGAAGCCAAAAACATTCAGTACTTC. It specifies CSAEAKNIQYF.

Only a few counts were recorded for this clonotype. The CDR3 nucleotides are TGTGCCAGCAGCAAGATACGACAGGGGCCTTTCTTAGAGACCCAGTACTTC. Encoded protein: CASSKIRQGPFLETQYF. The V gene is TRBV2, the J gene TRBJ2-5; the match to TRBD1 covers 8 bases. CDR1 and CDR2 (germline): SNHLY, FYNNEI. J was trimmed by 4 bases and V by 6 bases; bases with no gene match: 16. This CDR3 contains 17 residues.

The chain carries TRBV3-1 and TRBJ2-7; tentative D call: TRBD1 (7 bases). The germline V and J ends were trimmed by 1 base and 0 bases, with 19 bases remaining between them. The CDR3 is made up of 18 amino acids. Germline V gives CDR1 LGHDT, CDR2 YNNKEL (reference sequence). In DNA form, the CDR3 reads TGTGCCAGCAGCCAAGCACGAGGAGGGGGCTGGGTCTCCTACGAGCAGTACTTC. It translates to CASSQARGGGWVSYEQYF.

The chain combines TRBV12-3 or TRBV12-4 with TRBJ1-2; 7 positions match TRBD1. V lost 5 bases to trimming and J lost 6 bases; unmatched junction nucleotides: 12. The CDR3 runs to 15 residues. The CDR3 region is CASSLGQVIPDGYTF. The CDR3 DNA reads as TGTGCCAGCAGTCTCGGACAGGTTATTCCGGATGGCTACACCTTC.

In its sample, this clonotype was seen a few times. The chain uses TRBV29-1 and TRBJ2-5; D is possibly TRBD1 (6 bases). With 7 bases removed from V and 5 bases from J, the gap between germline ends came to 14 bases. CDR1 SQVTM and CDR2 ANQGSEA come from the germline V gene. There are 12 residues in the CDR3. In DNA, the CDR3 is TGCAGCGCCCGAACAGGGTACGAGACCCAGTACTTC. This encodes CSARTGYETQYF.

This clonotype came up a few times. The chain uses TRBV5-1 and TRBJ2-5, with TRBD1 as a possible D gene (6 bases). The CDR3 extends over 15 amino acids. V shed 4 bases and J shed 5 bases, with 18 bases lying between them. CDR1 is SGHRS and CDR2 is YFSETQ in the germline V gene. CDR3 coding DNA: TGCGCCAGCAGCCCCGGGACACCCAAGCGGGAGACCCAGTACTTC. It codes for CASSPGTPKRETQYF.